One T cell receptor (beta chain) is described in this entry. This clonotype was seen just once. Its binding antigen is unknown. Per-base quality was not reported, and no clone a single base away is much larger than it. Weak support is all one read offers. High-throughput TCR beta sequencing profiled peripheral blood CD8+ and CD4+ T cells from healthy donors, Susac syndrome patients and multiple sclerosis patients. Treatment-naive patients with stable or active relapsing-remitting disease fulfilling revised McDonald criteria were used as multiple sclerosis controls. Bulk CD8+ and CD4+ T cells were purified by magnetic negative isolation, whereas CD8+ TEMRA cells were enriched by FACS. Blood was drawn into EDTA tubes, processed within 24 hours, and PBMCs were isolated by density gradient centrifugation. PBMCs intended for TCR sequencing were cryopreserved in liquid nitrogen and were subsequently thawed in a 37 degrees C water bath. The sorted or isolated CD4+, CD8+ and CD8+ TEMRA cells reached a purity of at least 90%.

From the cysteine through the phenylalanine, the CDR3 covers 14 amino acids. This entry keeps only the CDR3 DNA: 42 bases, framed from base 1. Trimming costs V 4 bases and J 7 bases, and their ends lie 16 bases apart. The germline V gene sets CDR1 to SGHDN and CDR2 to FVKESK. RNA was extracted using the RNeasy kit, and roughly 0.45 to 1 microgram was reverse transcribed with random hexamers. The immunoSEQ multiplex PCR assay, which covers 54 Vbeta and 13 Jbeta segments, was used to amplify TCR beta CDR3 regions. To correct PCR amplification bias, a synthetic template baseline was used for both primer optimization and computational correction. As for the authors' bioinformatics: Reads were annotated to V, D and J genes per IMGT and analyzed with immunoSEQ Analyzer, keeping only productive sequences. To calculate clonality, Shannon entropy was normalized by log2 of the number of productive unique sequences and then subtracted from one. Public and private clones were assessed among the 100 most prevalent clones of each patient and control. A clone was defined as Susac-specific if it was absent from the healthy and MS cohorts, from more than 850 published viral clones and from other ImmuneACCESS disease sequences. TCRdb handled the public reads itself, with Q25 trimming in fastp and clone calling in MiXCR, and kept productive beta chains. Identical CDR3 proteins give one entry, which carries the most common genes and DNA. The V and J calls and clone size come from TCRdb's table, not from the authors' own analysis. The sample table holds 120,000 or so distinct CDR3 sequences, of which approximately 94% were seen once. Around 0.12% of the sample belongs to the ten largest clones.

These data are taken from a study of CD8 T cells in Susac syndrome (dated by TCRdb to between 2019 and 2020). Looking at the study overall: The study used repertoire sequencing to test whether antigen drove CD8+ T cell activation and differentiation in Susac syndrome.

Findings and caveats that apply to the study as a whole: The number of individuals in the TCR sequencing and HLA analysis was acknowledged as relatively small.

The clonotype comes from a human donor with multiple sclerosis. Material for sequencing was CD4+ T cells from PBMCs. The chain employs TRBV14 and TRBJ1-1, with no D gene named confidently. The nucleotide sequence reads TGTGCCAGCAGCCCTTCGCCCGGGAAGGGTGAAGCTTTCTTT. This translates into CASSPSPGKGEAFF.